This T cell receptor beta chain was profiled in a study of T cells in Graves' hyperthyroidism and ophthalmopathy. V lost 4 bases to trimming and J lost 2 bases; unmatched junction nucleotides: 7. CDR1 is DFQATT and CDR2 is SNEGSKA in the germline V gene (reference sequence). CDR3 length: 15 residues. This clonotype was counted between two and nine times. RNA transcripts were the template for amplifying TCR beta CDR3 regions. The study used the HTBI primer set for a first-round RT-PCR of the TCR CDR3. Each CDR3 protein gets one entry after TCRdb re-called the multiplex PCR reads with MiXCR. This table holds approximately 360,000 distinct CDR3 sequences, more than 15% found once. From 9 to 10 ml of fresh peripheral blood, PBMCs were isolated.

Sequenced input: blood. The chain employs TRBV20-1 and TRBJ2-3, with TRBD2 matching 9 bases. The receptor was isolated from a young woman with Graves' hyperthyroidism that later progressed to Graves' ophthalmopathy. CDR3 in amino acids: CSANALAGNTDTQYF. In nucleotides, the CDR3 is TGCAGTGCTAACGCTCTAGCGGGAAACACAGATACGCAGTATTTT.